The 28 T cell receptor beta chains reported below all come from one sample, sequenced in a study of blood T cell repertoires in COVID-19. Clones were read by immunoSEQ multiplex PCR, and TCRdb kept only the in-frame ones, dropping some. Of more than 250,000 clones listed, 90% were seen once; the top ten hold about 1.7%. Sequencing was carried out using PBMCs or T cells enriched from blood (not recorded which). The receptor source for this set is a woman aged 18-29 years with acute COVID-19.

Note on this clone: In the same sample, other DNA sequences code for this CDR3. V gene TRBV28 combines with J gene TRBJ2-1, with a weak D call TRBD2 (7 bases). CDR3 length: 14 residues. Germline-derived CDR1 and CDR2 are MDHEN and SYDVKM. V gave up 1 base and J gave up 7 bases, with 11 bases separating them. DNA for the CDR3: TGTGCCAGCAGTTTATCGGGGGGCGGAAATGAGCAGTTCTTC. Protein product: CASSLSGGGNEQFF.

This clone came up once. J is TRBJ2-7 and V is TRBV7-9, with D possibly TRBD1 on 10 matching bases. There are 17 residues in the CDR3. V lost 5 bases and J 3 bases, leaving 23 bases between the germline ends. Germline V gene sequence: CDR1 SEHNR, CDR2 FQNEAQ (reference sequence). In DNA form, the CDR3 reads TGTGCCAGCAGCAGACAGGGGGCATGGACTAGCGACTACGAGCAGTACTTC. Translating it yields CASSRQGAWTSDYEQYF.

The CDR3: CASSLVPGGVNYGYTF. Here the CDR3 DNA reads TGTGCCAGCAGCTTAGTCCCAGGAGGGGTAAACTATGGCTACACCTTC. The rearrangement links TRBV7-6 to TRBJ1-2; possible D gene TRBD1, 5 bases. The V and J ends lost 1 base and 2 bases respectively, with 14 bases between them. Germline CDR1 and CDR2: SGHVS and FNYEAQ. The CDR3 extends over 16 amino acids.

The genes are TRBV5-1 and TRBJ2-1; D is undetermined. The CDR3 consists of 16 residues. Trimming pared 1 base from V and 3 bases from J, leaving 14 bases between. CDR1 and CDR2 (germline): SGHRS, YFSETQ. The CDR3 DNA follows: TGCGCCAGCAGCTTGACGGGTAGATTCGACTACAATGAGCAGTTCTTC. Its translation is CASSLTGRFDYNEQFF.

A remark on this clone: Other nucleotide sequences in the sample specify the same CDR3. The rearrangement joins TRBV4-3 to TRBJ2-1, with 11 bases fitting TRBD2. Germline V gene data show CDR1 as LGHNA and CDR2 as YSLEER. J was trimmed by 3 bases and V by 5 bases; bases with no gene match: 3. The CDR3 runs to 15 residues. In DNA, the CDR3 is TGCGCCAGCAGCTTGGGACTAGCGGTCTACAATGAGCAGTTCTTC. Protein: CASSLGLAVYNEQFF.

This clone was seen more than once but under ten times. This chain joins TRBV20-1 and TRBJ2-7; 12 nucleotides match TRBD1. The CDR3 is 15 residues long. Trimming cost V 3 bases and J 7 bases; bases outside gene matches: 10. CDR1 is DFQATT and CDR2 is SNEGSKA in the germline V gene (reference sequence). DNA of the CDR3: TGCAGTGCTAGTCAGGCGGGACAGGGGGCGAGGGAGCAGTACTTC. Amino acids: CSASQAGQGAREQYF.

The chain is built from TRBV10-3 and TRBJ2-5, with a tentative D call TRBD2 (6 bases). Trimming stripped 5 bases from V and 1 base from J, with 11 bases between. CDR3 size: 14 residues. The germline CDR1 and CDR2 sequences are ENHRY and SYGVKD. In DNA form, the CDR3 reads TGTGCCATCAGTAAGGGAGGATTCCAAGAGACCCAGTACTTC. It translates to CAISKGGFQETQYF.

This rearrangement joins TRBV6-6 to TRBJ1-1; possible D gene TRBD1, 5 bases. V was clipped by 2 bases and J by 2 bases, with 12 bases between them. Germline V gives CDR1 MNHNY, CDR2 SVGAGI (reference sequence). The CDR3 is 15 residues long. The CDR3: CASSYPDSQNTEAFF. The CDR3 bases are TGTGCCAGCAGTTACCCCGACAGTCAAAACACTGAAGCTTTCTTT.

The chain links TRBV10-3 to TRBJ2-1, with 9 bases lining up with TRBD2. CDR3 length: 14 residues. Per germline, CDR1 ENHRY and CDR2 SYGVKD. With 4 bases clipped from V and 9 bases from J, the junction kept 7 bases outside the gene matches. The CDR3 DNA reads as TGTGCCATCAGTGCGGTAGCGGGAGATGTTGAGCAGTTCTTC. Translation: CAISAVAGDVEQFF.

The genes are TRBV25-1 and TRBJ2-3, with 12 bases identical to TRBD2. Germline V gives CDR1 MGHDK, CDR2 SYGVNS. The CDR3 totals 15 residues. V shed 4 bases, J shed 5 bases, and the junction held 4 bases outside the gene matches. The CDR3 sequence: CASSGASGREDTQYF. In DNA form, the CDR3 reads TGTGCCAGCAGTGGAGCTAGCGGGAGGGAAGATACGCAGTATTTT.

This rearrangement joins TRBV7-3 to TRBJ2-6; the D gene is possibly TRBD1 (7 bases). The CDR3 extends over 18 amino acids. Germline loops: CDR1 SGHTA, CDR2 FQGTGA. V shed 5 bases and J shed 0 bases, with 17 bases lying between them. The CDR3 nucleotides are TGTGCCAGCAGCCCACAGGGGCTGGGGGGCTCTGGGGCCAACGTCCTGACTTTC. Its translation: CASSPQGLGGSGANVLTF.

This rearrangement joins TRBV6-4 to TRBJ2-1, with a weak D call TRBD2 (6 bases). Germline loops: CDR1 MRHNA, CDR2 SNTAGT. The V end lost 0 bases, the J end lost 4 bases, and 13 bases lay between the germline ends. The CDR3 has 16 amino acids. CDR3 residues: CASSDSGGTPYNEQFF. In DNA form, the CDR3 reads TGTGCCAGCAGTGACTCGGGCGGGACCCCTTACAATGAGCAGTTCTTC.

The chain joins TRBV28 to TRBJ2-1; 11 bases align to TRBD2. From germline, CDR1 is MDHEN and CDR2 SYDVKM. The CDR3 length is 16 residues. Trimming took 6 bases from V and 5 from J; bases not matched to a gene: 9. The CDR3 DNA follows: TGTGCCAGCAGCCGAAGAGTGACTAGCGGGAACAATGAGCAGTTCTTC. This translates into CASSRRVTSGNNEQFF.

V gene TRBV19 combines with J gene TRBJ1-5; no definite D call. V shed 3 bases and J shed 0 bases, with 12 bases lying between them. The CDR3 is 16 amino acids. Germline loops: CDR1 LNHDA, CDR2 SQIVND (reference sequence). The CDR3 nucleotides read TGTGCCAGTAGTATGATGGGGAGATATAGCAATCAGCCCCAGCATTTT. Amino acids: CASSMMGRYSNQPQHF.

In this sample, this clone turned up once. V is TRBV29-1 and J is TRBJ2-1; 10 nucleotides line up with TRBD1. The CDR3 covers 15 residues. The V gene end was trimmed by 7 bases and the J gene end by 4 bases; junction bases not matched to a gene: 10. Germline V gene data show CDR1 as SQVTM and CDR2 as ANQGSEA. The CDR3 region is CSGHGTGDPYNEQFF. The CDR3 coding sequence is TGCAGCGGACACGGGACAGGGGACCCATACAATGAGCAGTTCTTC.

The chain is built from TRBV7-9 and TRBJ2-7, with 9 nucleotides matching TRBD2. V shed 2 bases and J 0 bases; nucleotides not matched to a gene: 2. This CDR3 has 15 amino acids. Germline values: CDR1 SEHNR, CDR2 FQNEAQ (reference sequence). As DNA, the CDR3 is TGTGCCAGCAGCTTAATAGCGGGAGCCTCCTACGAGCAGTACTTC. It codes for CASSLIAGASYEQYF.

The gene calls are TRBV5-1 and TRBJ2-1; 8 bases are a match to TRBD2. V dropped 0 bases and J dropped 9; count of bases not matched to a gene: 11. CDR3 length: 16 amino acids. The germline V gene encodes CDR1 SGHRS and CDR2 YFSETQ. CDR3 residues: CASSLDLSGVGVEQFF. CDR3 bases: TGCGCCAGCAGCTTGGATCTTAGCGGGGTCGGGGTTGAGCAGTTCTTC.

This rearrangement joins TRBV18 to TRBJ1-1, with D possibly being TRBD1 (6 bases). Germline V lookup: CDR1 KGHSH, CDR2 LQKENI. The V end lost 1 base, the J end lost 2 bases, and 14 bases lay between the germline ends. The CDR3 extends over 16 amino acids. The CDR3 nucleotides are TGTGCCAGCTCACCACTTGTACAGGGTCTAAACACTGAAGCTTTCTTT. Its translation: CASSPLVQGLNTEAFF.

The chain links TRBV6-1 to TRBJ2-3; TRBD2 matches at 14 bases. Germline CDR1 reads MNHNS; CDR2 reads SASEGT. V lost 4 bases and J lost 4; bases outside the gene matches: 7. The CDR3 runs 17 residues. The CDR3 protein is CASSGRLAGGAPDTQYF. In DNA form, the CDR3 reads TGTGCCAGCAGTGGCAGACTAGCGGGAGGGGCTCCAGATACGCAGTATTTT.

In this sample, this clone turned up once. The V call is TRBV6-6, the J call TRBJ2-2; TRBD2 agrees at 7 bases. V lost 2 bases, J lost 1 base, and 1 base stayed unmatched. This CDR3 region has 15 residues. The germline CDR1 and CDR2 sequences are MNHNY and SVGAGI (reference sequence). The CDR3 spells CASSYPGGNTGELFF. CDR3 coding DNA: TGTGCCAGCAGTTACCCGGGGGGGAACACCGGGGAGCTGTTTTTT.

V gene TRBV7-2 combines with J gene TRBJ1-3; D is ambiguous. Germline V lookup: CDR1 SGHTA, CDR2 FQGNSA. V was cut by 1 base and J by 0 bases, with 16 bases left in between. The CDR3 extends over 18 amino acids. DNA of the CDR3: TGTGCCAGCAGCTTAGTTCCCCAAGACGGGAACTCTGGAAACACCATATATTTT. Its translation is CASSLVPQDGNSGNTIYF.

This clone was observed at least ten times. The gene calls are TRBV24-1 and TRBJ1-5; D is uncertain. There are 12 residues in the CDR3. V lost 7 bases to trimming and J lost 3 bases, with 6 bases between them. Germline V gene lookup returns CDR1 KGHDR and CDR2 SFDVKD. The CDR3 nucleotides read TGTGCCACCAGCAACAACAATCAGCCCCAGCATTTT. As protein: CATSNNNQPQHF.

V usage is TRBV6-2 or TRBV6-3 and J usage is TRBJ2-5; 7 bases map to TRBD2. The germline V gene has CDR1 MNHEY and CDR2 SVGEGT. The V gene end was trimmed by 0 bases and the J gene end by 6 bases; junction bases not matched to a gene: 7. CDR3 length equals 15 residues. The CDR3 protein is CASSYSGDYPKTQYF. The CDR3 coding sequence is TGTGCCAGCAGTTACTCCGGGGACTATCCAAAGACCCAGTACTTC.

The chain couples TRBV7-4 to TRBJ2-7, with 8 bases lining up with TRBD1. The CDR3 is 13 amino acids. The germline V gene encodes CDR1 SGHVT and CDR2 SQSDAQ. Losses at the gene ends were 5 bases for V and 5 bases for J; bases not matched to a gene: 5. CDR3 DNA sequence: TGTGCCAGCAGCCTTATACAGGGGGACGAGCAGTACTTC. Translating gives CASSLIQGDEQYF.

The chain has TRBV28 and TRBJ2-7; 8 bases match TRBD1. The CDR3 runs 13 residues. In germline, CDR1 is MDHEN, CDR2 SYDVKM. Trimming at V came to 4 bases and at J to 7 bases, leaving 6 bases not matched to a gene. CDR3 loop: CASSSPGQEEQYF. CDR3 bases: TGTGCCAGCAGTTCACCGGGACAGGAAGAGCAGTACTTC.

This chain links TRBV29-1 with TRBJ1-2; 8 bases fit TRBD1. This CDR3 contains 12 residues. The J segment lost 3 bases and the V segment lost 8 bases, leaving 5 bases of the junction unmatched. Germline V gene lookup returns CDR1 SQVTM and CDR2 ANQGSEA. The CDR3 DNA reads TGCAGCACCGGACAGGGAGACTATGGCTACACCTTC. Its protein product is CSTGQGDYGYTF.

This clone was counted once. The chain has TRBV11-2 and TRBJ2-5; D might be TRBD1 (5 bases). The V gene lost 6 bases and the J gene lost 5 bases, with 13 bases spanning the gap. Germline CDR1 is SGHAT and CDR2 is FQNNGV. The CDR3 sequence is 13 residues long. The CDR3 loop is CASSDQGRETQYF. CDR3 bases: TGTGCCAGCAGTGACCAGGGTCGCGAGACCCAGTACTTC.

The CDR3 spells CASSGQKYGYTF. The CDR3 coding sequence is TGTGCCAGCAGTGGACAGAAATATGGCTACACCTTC. The chain is built from TRBV25-1 and TRBJ1-2; possibly TRBD1 for D (5 bases). Germline CDR1 reads MGHDK; CDR2 reads SYGVNS. V was shortened by 4 bases and J by 5 bases, with 8 bases between the two germline ends. The CDR3 spans 12 residues.